These T cell receptor beta chains were read from a single sample in a study of beta chain features in type 1 diabetes. Generated by immunoSEQ multiplex PCR, the TCRdb table keeps only in-frame clones and is missing some. Of tens of thousands of clones listed, 45% to 50% are singletons. The sample was central memory CD4+ T cells from blood. These TCRs come from a young man with type 1 diabetes. The CDR3 runs from the conserved cysteine through the conserved F or W. A D gene is named only where the DNA matches it firmly. Expanded clones get a size class; other rows say once, few or many, or leave the size out.

d_gene,abundance,j_gene,len,v_gene,CDR3aa,CDR3nt
.,.,TRBJ2-7,13,TRBV6-1,CASRGDRLYEQYF,TGTGCCAGCAGAGGTGACAGACTCTACGAGCAGTACTTC
TRBD2,.,TRBJ2-2,14,TRBV6-5,CASTGLAGAGELFF,TGTGCCAGCACGGGACTAGCGGGAGCAGGGGAGCTGTTTTTT
.,few,TRBJ1-4,15,TRBV5-1,CASSFRTATNEKLFF,TGCGCCAGCAGCTTCCGGACAGCAACTAATGAAAAACTGTTTTTT
TRBD2,once,TRBJ2-1,15,TRBV11-3,CASSLVGRGNNEQFF,TGTGCCAGCAGCTTAGTGGGGCGGGGGAACAATGAGCAGTTCTTC
.,few,TRBJ2-3,15,TRBV6-6,CASTCLAGFRDTQYF,TGTGCCAGTACATGCCTGGCGGGATTCAGAGATACGCAGTATTTT
TRBD1,.,TRBJ1-1,14,TRBV5-1,CASSYGQGRTEAFF,TGCGCCAGCAGCTACGGACAGGGTCGGACTGAAGCTTTCTTT
.,.,TRBJ2-2,18,TRBV5-1,CASSLRWGQGTNTGELFF,TGCGCCAGCAGCTTGAGATGGGGGCAGGGGACGAACACCGGGGAGCTGTTTTTT
TRBD2,.,TRBJ2-3,18,TRBV30,CAWSVPSRLAGTTDTQYF,TGTGCCTGGAGTGTACCCTCCCGACTAGCGGGGACCACAGATACGCAGTATTTT
TRBD1,.,TRBJ1-2,14,TRBV5-1,CASSLVPGQTGYTF,TGCGCCAGCAGCTTGGTACCGGGACAGACAGGCTACACCTTC
TRBD2,few,TRBJ2-1,18,TRBV7-2,CASSLKRAGGRWENEQFF,TGTGCCAGCAGCTTAAAAAGGGCGGGAGGCCGCTGGGAGAATGAGCAGTTCTTC
.,few,TRBJ2-5,13,TRBV6-1,CASTQSGVETQYF,TGTGCCAGCACGCAATCAGGGGTAGAGACCCAGTACTTC
.,.,TRBJ1-1,12,TRBV11-3,CASSLRGTEAFF,TGTGCCAGCAGCTTAAGGGGGACTGAAGCTTTCTTT
TRBD2,once,TRBJ2-1,16,TRBV5-4,CASSLASSGRANEQFF,TGTGCCAGCAGCTTGGCCTCCAGCGGGAGGGCCAATGAGCAGTTCTTC
.,.,TRBJ1-1,12,TRBV5-1,CATSGGETEAFF,TGCGCCACCAGCGGCGGGGAGACTGAAGCTTTCTTT
TRBD1,few,TRBJ2-7,15,TRBV28,CASSPPGTGSYEQYF,TGTGCCAGCAGTCCCCCAGGGACAGGCTCCTACGAGCAGTACTTC
.,few,TRBJ2-5,15,TRBV4-1,CASSLNHQFQETQYF,TGCGCCAGCAGCCTTAATCACCAGTTCCAAGAGACCCAGTACTTC
.,.,TRBJ2-1,13,TRBV5-5,CASSFADYNEQFF,TGTGCCAGCAGCTTTGCAGATTACAATGAGCAGTTCTTC
.,few,TRBJ1-5,15,TRBV2,CASSGGPYSNQPQHF,TGTGCCAGCAGTGGGGGCCCATATAGCAATCAGCCCCAGCATTTT
TRBD1,.,TRBJ2-5,16,TRBV11-2,CASSPGQGRVQETQYF,TGTGCCAGCAGCCCCGGACAGGGAAGAGTCCAAGAGACCCAGTACTTC
.,.,TRBJ2-1,14,TRBV6-1,CASSEVAGYNEQFF,TGTGCCAGCAGTGAGGTAGCAGGGTACAATGAGCAGTTCTTC